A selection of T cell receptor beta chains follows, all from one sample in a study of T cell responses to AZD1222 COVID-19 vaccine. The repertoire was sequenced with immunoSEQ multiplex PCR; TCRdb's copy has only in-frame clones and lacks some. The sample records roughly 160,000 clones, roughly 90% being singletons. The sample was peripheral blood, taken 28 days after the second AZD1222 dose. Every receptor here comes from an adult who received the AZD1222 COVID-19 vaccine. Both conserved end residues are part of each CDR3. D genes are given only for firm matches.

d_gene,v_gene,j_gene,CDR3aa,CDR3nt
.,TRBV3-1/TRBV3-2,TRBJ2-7,CASSHPRSRRWYEQYF,TGTGCCAGCAGCCACCCGCGATCCCGGAGGTGGTACGAGCAGTACTTC
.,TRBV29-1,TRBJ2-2,CSVNRYTGELFF,TGCAGCGTTAACAGATACACCGGGGAGCTGTTTTTT
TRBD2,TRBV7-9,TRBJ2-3,CASSLASGVQGDTQYF,TGTGCCAGCAGCTTAGCTAGCGGGGTGCAGGGAGATACGCAGTATTTT
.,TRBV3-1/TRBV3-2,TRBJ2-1,CASSQGIHEQFF,TGTGCCAGCAGCCAAGGCATTCATGAGCAGTTCTTC
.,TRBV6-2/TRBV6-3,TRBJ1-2,CASSYLGKNYGYTF,TGTGCCAGCAGTTACCTGGGCAAGAACTATGGCTACACCTTC
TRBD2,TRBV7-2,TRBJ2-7,CASSLNVASGGTYEQYF,TGTGCCAGCAGCTTAAATGTTGCTAGCGGGGGGACCTACGAGCAGTACTTC
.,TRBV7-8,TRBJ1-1,CASRVGYGNTEAFF,TGTGCCAGCAGAGTGGGCTATGGGAACACTGAAGCTTTCTTT
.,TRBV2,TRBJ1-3,CASSFTGRQGFSGNTIYF,TGTGCCAGCTCATTTACGGGTCGGCAGGGATTCTCTGGAAACACCATATATTTT
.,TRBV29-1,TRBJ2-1,CSVVSSGSYNEQFF,TGCAGCGTTGTGTCGTCGGGGTCCTACAATGAGCAGTTCTTC
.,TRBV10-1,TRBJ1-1,CAIKGTEAFF,TGCGCCATCAAGGGTACTGAAGCTTTCTTT
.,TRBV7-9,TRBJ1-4,CASSSMGNEKLFF,TGTGCCAGCAGCTCCATGGGGAATGAAAAACTGTTTTTT
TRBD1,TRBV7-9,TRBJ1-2,CASSGDRVYGYTF,TGTGCCAGCAGCGGGGACAGGGTATATGGCTACACCTTC
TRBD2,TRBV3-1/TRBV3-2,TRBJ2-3,CASSPFSGGVGDTQYF,TGTGCCAGCAGTCCGTTTAGCGGGGGGGTAGGAGATACGCAGTATTTT
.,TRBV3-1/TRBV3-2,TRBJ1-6,CTSSQNVGPPLHF,TGTACCAGCAGCCAAAACGTGGGTCCACCCCTCCACTTT
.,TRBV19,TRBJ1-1,CASSQGGYDTEAFF,TGTGCCAGTAGCCAAGGGGGGTACGACACTGAAGCTTTCTTT
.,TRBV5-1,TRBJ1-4,CASSPLGRNEKLFF,TGCGCCAGCAGCCCCCTGGGGAGGAATGAAAAACTGTTTTTT
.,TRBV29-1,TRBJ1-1,CSVERGNTEAFF,TGCAGCGTTGAAAGAGGGAACACTGAAGCTTTCTTT
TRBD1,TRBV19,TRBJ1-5,CASSIMGGTGRRYSNQPQHF,TGTGCCAGTAGCATAATGGGGGGGACAGGCCGGAGGTATAGCAATCAGCCCCAGCATTTT
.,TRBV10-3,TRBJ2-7,CAISESRGATDYEQYF,TGTGCCATCAGTGAGAGCCGGGGGGCAACCGACTACGAGCAGTACTTC
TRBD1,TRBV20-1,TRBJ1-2,CSASSGGVGGYTF,TGCAGTGCTAGTTCAGGGGGCGTCGGTGGCTACACCTTC
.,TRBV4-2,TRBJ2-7,CASSQEDSYEQYF,TGTGCCAGCAGCCAAGAGGACAGCTACGAGCAGTACTTC
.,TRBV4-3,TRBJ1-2,CASSQDRGGPFYGYTF,TGCGCCAGCAGCCAAGATCGCGGGGGGCCCTTCTATGGCTACACCTTC
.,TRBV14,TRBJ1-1,CASSLYDRNTEAFF,TGTGCCAGCAGCCTCTATGACAGGAACACTGAAGCTTTCTTT
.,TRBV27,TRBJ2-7,CASSPRRSSYEQYF,TGTGCCAGCAGCCCCCGCAGGAGCTCCTACGAGCAGTACTTC
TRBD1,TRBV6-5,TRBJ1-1,CASSSGGRPLYTEAFF,TGTGCCAGCAGTTCAGGGGGCAGGCCATTGTACACTGAAGCTTTCTTT
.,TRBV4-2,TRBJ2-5,CASSLGSTQETQYF,TGTGCCAGCAGCCTGGGCAGCACCCAAGAGACCCAGTACTTC
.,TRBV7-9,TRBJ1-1,CASSPKVANTEAFF,TGTGCCAGCAGCCCCAAGGTGGCGAACACTGAAGCTTTCTTT
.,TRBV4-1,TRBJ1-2,CASSQEHDSNYGYTF,TGCGCCAGCAGCCAAGAGCATGACTCTAACTATGGCTACACCTTC
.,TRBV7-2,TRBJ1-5,CASSPRRGGNQPQHF,TGTGCCAGCAGCCCCAGGCGGGGGGGCAATCAGCCCCAGCATTTT
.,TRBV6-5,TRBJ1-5,CASSTKTEADQPQHF,TGTGCCAGCAGTACTAAGACAGAGGCTGATCAGCCCCAGCATTTT
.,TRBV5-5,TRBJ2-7,CASSPLGSYEQYF,TGTGCCAGCAGCCCCCTGGGATCCTACGAGCAGTACTTC
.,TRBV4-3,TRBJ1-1,CASSLGGPTEAFF,TGCGCCAGCAGCCTAGGGGGGCCCACTGAAGCTTTCTTT
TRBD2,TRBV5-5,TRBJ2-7,CASSLGGGQTYEQYF,TGTGCCAGCAGCTTGGGGGGAGGGCAAACCTACGAGCAGTACTTC
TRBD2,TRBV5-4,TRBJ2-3,CASFRTSGGAGMADTQYF,TGTGCCAGCTTCCGGACTAGCGGGGGAGCCGGCATGGCAGATACGCAGTATTTT
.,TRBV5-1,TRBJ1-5,CASSWEGDQPQHF,TGCGCCAGCAGCTGGGAGGGGGATCAGCCCCAGCATTTT
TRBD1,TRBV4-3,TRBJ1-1,CASSQGGTGNTEAFF,TGCGCCAGCAGCCAAGGGGGGACAGGGAATACTGAAGCTTTCTTT
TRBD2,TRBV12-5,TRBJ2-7,CASGLGLAGPEQYF,TGTGCTAGTGGTTTGGGGCTAGCGGGGCCCGAGCAGTACTTC
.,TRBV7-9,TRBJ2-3,CASSPQGSSTDTQYF,TGTGCCAGCAGCCCCCAGGGGTCTAGCACAGATACGCAGTATTTT
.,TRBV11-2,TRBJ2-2,CASSLGSGGELFF,TGTGCCAGCAGCTTAGGATCGGGCGGGGAGCTGTTTTTT
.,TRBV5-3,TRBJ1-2,CARGLGRSGCYTF,TGTGCCAGAGGTCTCGGCCGCTCGGGATGCTACACCTTC
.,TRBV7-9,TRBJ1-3,CASSLSHLATIYF,TGTGCCAGCAGCTTATCCCATCTCGCCACCATATATTTT
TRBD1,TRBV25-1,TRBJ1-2,CASREDRAYGYTF,TGTGCCAGCAGGGAAGACAGGGCTTATGGCTACACCTTC